The TCR beta chain described here comes from a study of Ad26.COV2.S vaccination and SARS-CoV-2 variants. Findings and caveats of the study: The analyses of TCR breadth and depth may have understated the size of total T cell responses.

Treatment here: roughly 18 received Ad26.COV2.S at low or high dose, single or two shots; 5 received placebo; per-sample allocation not given. All samples were drawn on day 63, counting from the first vaccine or placebo injection. Boston supplied an adult donor aged 18-55 years. Produced via immunoSEQ multiplex PCR; TCRdb's table is partial and in-frame only. The table includes some 420,000 clones, more than 75% detected once. A word on this clone: The antigen remains undetermined.

The receptor was isolated from a person aged 18-60 years who received the Ad26.COV2.S COVID-19 vaccine or a placebo. Sequencing was performed on peripheral blood, taken in a trial of Ad26.COV2.S vaccine versus placebo.

The CDR3 sequence is CASVHNYGYTF. CDR3 DNA sequence: TGTGCCAGCGTTCATAACTATGGCTACACCTTC. The chain recombines TRBV6-5 with TRBJ1-2, with D uncertain. The V end was cut by 8 bases, the J end by 1 base, with 5 bases between. There are 11 residues in the CDR3. CDR1 is MNHEY and CDR2 is SVGAGI in the germline V gene.